This TCR beta chain was identified in a study of CD4 T cells in relation to SARS-CoV-2 and coronaviruses. CD4+ T cells from unexposed donors were obtained before the COVID-19 pandemic (2011-2018). CD4+ T cells were isolated from the cells after more than nine days of culture. Unexposed-donor CD4+ T cells were probed with SARS-CoV-2 S/N and four cold-coronavirus spikes, cells permitting. With respect to this clone: Its antigen is not identified.

This table comes from immunoSEQ multiplex PCR, and its TCRdb copy is limited to in-frame clones, with some not included. The sample lists roughly 16,000 clones; approximately 80% were seen once. CDR1 LNHDA and CDR2 SQIVND come from the germline V gene (reference sequence). V was trimmed by 6 bases and J by 4 bases, leaving 9 bases between them. The CDR3 spans 12 residues. The J gene is TRBJ1-1, the V gene TRBV19, with D possibly being TRBD1 (6 bases). This clonotype was sampled from a human donor in good health. Sequenced input: CD4+ T cells from PBMCs, cultured in vitro. The CDR3 sequence: CASSGGRTEAFF. The DNA of the CDR3 is TGTGCCAGTAGCGGGGGCCGCACTGAAGCTTTCTTT.